This T cell receptor (beta chain) was sequenced during a study of blood T cells in healthy people across ages. Study-level points and caveats: When one million T cells were used, diversity estimates were thought to be underestimates. Per-million-T-cell TCR beta diversity fell roughly linearly with age.

The second PCR ran 7 to 11 cycles with a sample-barcoded 5' primer and J-beta primers. A single record per CDR3 protein comes from TCRdb applying MiXCR to the 5' RACE reads. The table lists some 900,000 distinct CDR3 sequences, roughly 50% of them singletons. Details on this clonotype: Its target is unknown.

Trimming cost V 4 bases and J 5 bases; bases outside gene matches: 5. The CDR3 runs to 14 residues. Germline CDR1 and CDR2: LGHDT and YNNKEL (reference sequence). For every donor, a draw yielded around 10 milliliters of peripheral blood. The sequenced sample was blood. This receptor was obtained from a man younger than 40 in good health. V gene TRBV3-1 combines with J gene TRBJ1-5; 7 positions match TRBD1. CDR3 sequence: CASSPEGGYQPQHF. As DNA, the CDR3 is TGTGCCAGCAGCCCCGAAGGGGGCTATCAGCCCCAGCATTTT.